This T cell receptor (beta chain) stems from a study of radiation and T cells in renal cell carcinoma. The CDR3 has 13 amino acids. From germline, CDR1 is SGHAT and CDR2 FQNNGV. Deletions cut 0 bases from V and 8 bases from J, with 10 bases between. Sequenced by immunoSEQ multiplex PCR; TCRdb stores in-frame clones only, minus some. The repertoire has tens of thousands of clones, about 79% of them found once; the top ten carry roughly 7%. The study's findings and limits: No pretreatment tumor biopsies were available for baseline clonotypes. Top tumor clonotypes rose in blood 2 weeks post-radiation, then contracted.

This clone was detected only once. No antigen is known for it. Indicated time point: baseline pretreatment blood. Treatment meaning: 15 Gy SBRT to primary tumor, nephrectomy 4 weeks later. Serial blood draws occurred at baseline and 2 and 4 weeks post-SBRT. Clear cell pathology was present in this patient's renal cell carcinoma. This receptor was taken from a man aged 55 to 70 with renal cell carcinoma. The chain carries TRBV11-2 and TRBJ1-1, with unresolved D. Sequences were derived from blood, sampled from a patient whose treatment included radiotherapy and nephrectomy. CDR3 protein: CASSLDMAVEAFF. The CDR3 bases are TGTGCCAGCAGCTTAGACATGGCGGTGGAAGCTTTCTTT.